This is a list of T cell receptor beta chains from one sample in a study of blood T cell repertoires in COVID-19. Sequenced by immunoSEQ multiplex PCR; TCRdb stores in-frame clones only, minus some. Here the sample spans about 380,000 clones, roughly 87% being singletons. The sequencing sample was made of PBMCs or T cells enriched from blood (not recorded which). All receptors derive from a woman aged 25 to 45 who had recovered from COVID-19. CDR3s include the opening cysteine and the closing phenylalanine or tryptophan. Each record gives: clone size, J gene, V gene, D gene, CDR3 DNA, CDR3 protein. A D gene is named only where the DNA matches it firmly. The size entry is marked missing in some rows and otherwise reads once, few, many or a size class.

>NA|TRBJ2-1|TRBV5-1|TRBD2
TGCGCCAGCAGCTCCGGGACTAGCTACAATGAGCAGTTCTTC
CASSSGTSYNEQFF
>NA|TRBJ2-3|TRBV12-3/TRBV12-4|NA
TGTGCCAGCAGTCTGAGGGAGGCAGATACGCAGTATTTT
CASSLREADTQYF
>NA|TRBJ1-1|TRBV9|NA
TGTGCCAGCACCCTTGGCAGGGGGAACACTGAAGCTTTCTTT
CASTLGRGNTEAFF
>NA|TRBJ2-3|TRBV9|NA
TGTGCCAGCAGCGTAGGGCTTTCGCTAGATACGCAGTATTTT
CASSVGLSLDTQYF
>NA|TRBJ2-1|TRBV5-1|TRBD2
TGCGCCAGCAGCTTGGTTAGCGGGAGGGGCTACAATGAGCAGTTCTTC
CASSLVSGRGYNEQFF
>NA|TRBJ1-1|TRBV19|TRBD1
TGTGCCAGTAGTCCGCGGACAGGGAAGAACACTGAAGCTTTCTTT
CASSPRTGKNTEAFF
>NA|TRBJ2-2|TRBV2|TRBD2
TGTGCCAGCATCAAGCGGGAGGAAGAAACCGGGGAGCTGTTTTTT
CASIKREEETGELFF
>NA|TRBJ2-1|TRBV15|TRBD2
TGTGCCACCAGCAGGGAGGACGGGGGGACTTACAATGAGCAGTTCTTC
CATSREDGGTYNEQFF
>NA|TRBJ1-2|TRBV5-5|TRBD1
TGTGCCAGCAGCATTACCGGGACAGGGGACTATGGCTACACCTTC
CASSITGTGDYGYTF
>NA|TRBJ1-2|TRBV5-6|TRBD1
TGTGCCAGCAGCCACCCAACAGGGGCTGGTGGCTACACCTTC
CASSHPTGAGGYTF
>NA|TRBJ2-7|TRBV19|NA
TGTGCCAGTTCTGGCGGAAGGAGCTCCTACGAGCAGTACTTC
CASSGGRSSYEQYF
>NA|TRBJ1-3|TRBV5-1|NA
TGCGCCAGCAAGGAAGACAGTGGAAACACCATATATTTT
CASKEDSGNTIYF
>NA|TRBJ2-1|TRBV28|TRBD2
TGTGCCAGCAGACCGGGACTAGCGGGATCTAGGCGCTTCTTC
CASRPGLAGSRRFF
>NA|TRBJ2-1|TRBV19|TRBD2
TGTGCCAGTAGTCCGCTAGCGGGGGATGAGCAGTTCTTC
CASSPLAGDEQFF
>NA|TRBJ2-7|TRBV7-3|NA
TGTGCCAGCAGCCCAGGTGGGAGCGGTAACGAGCAGTACTTC
CASSPGGSGNEQYF
>NA|TRBJ1-2|TRBV2|NA
TGTGCCAGCACGTTGGAGGGAGGTGGCTACACCTTC
CASTLEGGGYTF
>NA|TRBJ2-7|TRBV14|NA
TGTGCCAGCAAAAAGGGGGGGGCATCCTACGAGCAGTACTTC
CASKKGGASYEQYF
>once|TRBJ1-2|TRBV3-1/TRBV3-2|TRBD1
TGTGCCAGCAGCCCCCAAGGGGCAGGGGGCGGCTACACCTTC
CASSPQGAGGGYTF
>NA|TRBJ2-3|TRBV3-1/TRBV3-2|TRBD2
TGTGCCAGCAGCCAAGAGGGAAGCGGGGGGAGGGATACGCAGTATTTT
CASSQEGSGGRDTQYF
>NA|TRBJ2-1|TRBV7-9|NA
TGTGCCAGCAGCCCTCCGGGAGAATCCTACAATGAGCAGTTCTTC
CASSPPGESYNEQFF
>NA|TRBJ1-6|TRBV6-6|TRBD1
TGTGCCAGCAGTCCTCAGGGGGGATTACAGGGGACGGATTCACCCCTCCACTTT
CASSPQGGLQGTDSPLHF
>NA|TRBJ1-5|TRBV7-2|NA
TGTGCCAGCAGCTTACGAGGACAAAGCAATCAGCCCCAGCATTTT
CASSLRGQSNQPQHF
>NA|TRBJ2-7|TRBV3-1/TRBV3-2|NA
TGTGCCAGCAGCCAAGATAAAGGACTCAGGACCTACGAGCAGTACTTC
CASSQDKGLRTYEQYF
>NA|TRBJ1-4|TRBV5-1|NA
TGCGCCAGCAGCTTGGGGCAGGGCATCAGATCTAATGAAAAACTGTTTTTT
CASSLGQGIRSNEKLFF
>few|TRBJ1-4|TRBV5-1|TRBD1
TGCGCCAGCAGCTGGCAGGGGGCAGGGGAAAAACTGTTTTTT
CASSWQGAGEKLFF
>NA|TRBJ2-5|TRBV28|NA
TGTGCCAGCAGCCCCGAGGTGGAGACCCAGTACTTC
CASSPEVETQYF
>once|TRBJ1-6|TRBV11-2|TRBD1
TGTGCCAGCAGCTTAGCCCCGGGACAGGGTTATTTAGGATCACCCCTCCACTTT
CASSLAPGQGYLGSPLHF
>NA|TRBJ1-6|TRBV9|NA
TGTGCCAGCAGCTTAGCTTCCTCCTATAATTCACCCCTCCACTTT
CASSLASSYNSPLHF
>NA|TRBJ1-6|TRBV3-1/TRBV3-2|TRBD1
TGTGCCAGCAGCCAGGGGGACAGGGCGGATTCACCCCTCCACTTT
CASSQGDRADSPLHF
>once|TRBJ2-2|TRBV4-2|NA
TGTGCCAGCAGCCAAGTAATTAGCGAAGGCACCGGGGAGCTGTTTTTT
CASSQVISEGTGELFF
>NA|TRBJ2-3|TRBV10-3|NA
TGTGCCATCAGTGAGTCCCAGAAGACAGATACGCAGTATTTT
CAISESQKTDTQYF
>NA|TRBJ1-1|TRBV4-1|TRBD1
TGCGCCAGCAGCCTGGGACAGGGGGCGACCGCTGAAGCTTTCTTT
CASSLGQGATAEAFF
>NA|TRBJ1-6|TRBV5-6|NA
TGTGCCAGCAGCAATGGCCTGGTTTCAGGTGGTTCACCCCTCCACTTT
CASSNGLVSGGSPLHF
>NA|TRBJ1-5|TRBV4-1|NA
TGCGCCAGCAGCCAAGAAGTGTCAGGGGCTCAGCCCCAGCATTTT
CASSQEVSGAQPQHF
>NA|TRBJ2-1|TRBV19|NA
TGTGCCAGTAGTACAGACGGGTTCATTGCTGATGAGCAGTTCTTC
CASSTDGFIADEQFF
>NA|TRBJ2-7|TRBV9|NA
TGTGCCAGCAGCGTAGAGGGGTCCCCGGGCCCATACGAGCAGTACTTC
CASSVEGSPGPYEQYF
>NA|TRBJ1-5|TRBV18|TRBD1
TGTGCCAGCTCACCCCAGGAGGGGGCCGGTCAGCCCCAGCATTTT
CASSPQEGAGQPQHF
>few|TRBJ2-7|TRBV9|TRBD2
TGTGCCAGCAGCCAGGGACTAGCGGGCTACGAGCAGTACTTC
CASSQGLAGYEQYF
>NA|TRBJ1-2|TRBV19|NA
TGTGCCAGTAGCTTTACAGGTAGTAACTATGGCTACACCTTC
CASSFTGSNYGYTF
>once|TRBJ1-2|TRBV28|NA
TGTGCCAGCAGTTTACGGTTTATGAGGTACACCTTC
CASSLRFMRYTF
>NA|TRBJ2-1|TRBV5-4|NA
TGTGCCAGCAGCTTGACGGGAATCTCCTACAATGAGCAGTTCTTC
CASSLTGISYNEQFF
>NA|TRBJ1-2|TRBV27|TRBD1
TGTGCCAGCAGTCCCAACCTACGACAGGGGGCAATCTTTGGCTACACCTTC
CASSPNLRQGAIFGYTF
>NA|TRBJ2-7|TRBV28|NA
TGTGCCAGCAGTTTAGCAGACAGACAGTACGAGCAGTACTTC
CASSLADRQYEQYF
>NA|TRBJ2-1|TRBV24-1|NA
TGTGCCACCAGTGATTTATCAGGGGACACCTACAATGAGCAGTTCTTC
CATSDLSGDTYNEQFF
>NA|TRBJ2-4|TRBV18|TRBD2
TGTGCCAGCTCACTGTGGACTAGCGGTAAAAACATTCAGTACTTC
CASSLWTSGKNIQYF
>NA|TRBJ1-4|TRBV29-1|TRBD1
TGCAGCGCTCGACAGGGGGCGAGGGAAAAACTGTTTTTT
CSARQGAREKLFF
>NA|TRBJ2-5|TRBV11-2|NA
TGTGCCAGCAGCACCCACCACAGACCTCCGGCGGGTACCCAGTACTTC
CASSTHHRPPAGTQYF
>once|TRBJ1-1|TRBV5-1|NA
TGCGCCAGCAGCCAGGCAGGAATGAACACTGAAGCTTTCTTT
CASSQAGMNTEAFF
>NA|TRBJ2-3|TRBV15|TRBD2
TGTGCCACCAGCACCACCACTAGCGGGGGGGCAAATAAAAGTGGAGATACGCAGTATTTT
CATSTTTSGGANKSGDTQYF
>NA|TRBJ2-2|TRBV6-2/TRBV6-3|NA
TGTGCCAGCAGTTTATACGTATTCGGCACCGGGGAGCTGTTTTTT
CASSLYVFGTGELFF
>many|TRBJ2-1|TRBV5-1|NA
TGCGCCAGCAGCCCTGGGGAGGGCAGGGGAGGCTCCTACAATGAGCAGTTCTTC
CASSPGEGRGGSYNEQFF
>once|TRBJ2-2|TRBV7-3|TRBD2
TGTGCCAGCAGCCCCCGGACTAGTCACGGGGAGCTGTTTTTT
CASSPRTSHGELFF
>NA|TRBJ2-2|TRBV4-1|TRBD2
TGCGCCAGCAGCCAACCATCTAGCGGGAACACCGGGGAGCTGTTTTTT
CASSQPSSGNTGELFF
>NA|TRBJ1-1|TRBV7-2|TRBD1
TGTGCCAGCAGCTTAGTGGGACAGGGTTTCACTGAAGCTTTCTTT
CASSLVGQGFTEAFF
>NA|TRBJ2-1|TRBV7-8|NA
TGTGCCAGCAGCGCAAGCTTGGGGCCCTACAATGAGCAGTTCTTC
CASSASLGPYNEQFF
>few|TRBJ2-5|TRBV19|NA
TGTGCCAGTAGCGACAGAGTCCAAGAGACCCAGTACTTC
CASSDRVQETQYF